One sample yielded the 32 T cell receptor beta chains listed below, sequenced in a study of OX40 agonist ivuxolimab in advanced cancers. Using immunoSEQ multiplex PCR, the repertoire was profiled, and TCRdb retains in-frame clones only, with some absent. Of about 61,000 clones listed, under 85% are singletons. Sequencing was performed on CD4+ or CD8+ T cells sorted from blood, taken in a trial of the OX40 agonist ivuxolimab. These receptors were taken from an adult with an advanced solid tumor such as melanoma, head and neck, liver or kidney cancer.

The chain carries TRBV5-1 and TRBJ1-6, with D tentatively TRBD1 (5 bases). CDR1 SGHRS and CDR2 YFSETQ come from the germline V gene. Trimming stripped 10 bases from V and 6 bases from J, with 20 bases between. This CDR3 has 15 residues. CDR3 bases: TGCGCCGGCACCTCTTCCTCAGGGCCTAATTCACCCCTCCACTTT. Translation gives CAGTSSSGPNSPLHF.

This clone was observed a few times. This rearrangement joins TRBV30 to TRBJ2-5, with TRBD2 identical over 8 bases. Trimming at V came to 0 bases and at J to 5 bases, leaving 5 bases not matched to a gene. CDR1 is GTSNPN, CDR2 SVGIG, per germline (reference sequence). The CDR3 length is 14 residues. The CDR3 spells CAWSVTGGLETQYF. CDR3 nucleotide sequence: TGTGCCTGGAGTGTGACGGGGGGGCTGGAGACCCAGTACTTC.

This sequence joins TRBV4-1 and TRBJ2-7, with 9 bases fitting TRBD2. This CDR3 is 17 amino acids long. Unmatched junction bases numbered 13, after V lost 0 bases and J lost 7 bases. The germline CDR1 and CDR2 sequences are MGHRA and YSYEKL. The CDR3 nucleotides are TGCGCCAGCAGCCAAGATCTAGGGCTAGCGGGGTCCTTAGAGCAGTACTTC. Its translation: CASSQDLGLAGSLEQYF.

This chain uses TRBV13 with TRBJ2-7; no reliable D call. Germline V gives CDR1 PRHDT, CDR2 FYEKMQ (reference sequence). CDR3 length: 13 amino acids. V gave up 4 bases and J gave up 2 bases, with 9 bases separating them. Here the CDR3 DNA reads TGTGCCAGCAGCTCAAGATCGACCTACGAGCAGTACTTC. This sequence encodes CASSSRSTYEQYF.

The chain carries TRBV6-6 and TRBJ2-5; weak D call: TRBD1 (6 bases). The DNA matches TRBJ2-7 better at its end, which makes the J call doubtful. CDR3 size: 14 residues. Germline V gives CDR1 MNHNY, CDR2 SVGAGI (reference sequence). CDR3 protein: CASSYSARGYEQYF. In DNA form, the CDR3 reads TGTGCCAGCAGTTACTCCGCCAGGGGCTACGAGCAGTACTTC.

The rearrangement uses TRBV28 and TRBJ1-1, with D perhaps matching TRBD1 (5 bases). The CDR3 runs 15 residues. The germline V and J ends were trimmed by 5 bases and 0 bases, with 13 bases remaining between them. CDR1 and CDR2 from the germline V gene are MDHEN and SYDVKM. CDR3 sequence (DNA): TGTGCCAGCAGTCCGGGGGGAAGACTGAACACTGAAGCTTTCTTT. Translated: CASSPGGRLNTEAFF.

The chain employs TRBV15 and TRBJ1-5; 7 bases align to TRBD1. The CDR3 loop spans 15 amino acids. CDR1 is LNHNV and CDR2 is YYDKDF in the germline V gene (reference sequence). The junction had 2 bases not matched to a gene; V was cut back by 0 bases and J by 3 bases. The CDR3 nucleotides read TGTGCCACCAGCAGAGAGGGACAGCCCAATCAGCCCCAGCATTTT. It codes for CATSREGQPNQPQHF.

V gene TRBV20-1 combines with J gene TRBJ1-2; D gene ambiguous. V lost 7 bases and J lost 3, with 9 bases in between. The CDR3 runs 11 residues. CDR1 is DFQATT, CDR2 SNEGSKA, per germline (reference sequence). The CDR3 region is CSVREYYGYTF. CDR3 coding DNA: TGCAGTGTACGGGAATACTATGGCTACACCTTC.

Only a few counts were recorded for this clone. The CDR3 sequence is CAIREVTGSSPLHF. The CDR3 region has the DNA TGTGCCATCAGAGAGGTGACAGGGAGTTCACCCCTCCACTTT. V is TRBV10-3 and J is TRBJ1-6; 7 bases fit TRBD1. This CDR3 has 14 residues. With V trimmed by 6 bases and J by 9 bases, 8 bases remained unmatched. The germline CDR1 and CDR2 sequences are ENHRY and SYGVKD.

The V and J genes are TRBV7-2 and TRBJ2-3; maybe TRBD2 (6 bases). This CDR3 is 15 amino acids long. The V and J ends lost 1 base and 5 bases respectively, with 13 bases between them. Germline CDR1 and CDR2: SGHTA and FQGNSA. In DNA, the CDR3 is TGTGCCAGCAGCTTAGGGCTAGCCGGGGGAGATACGCAGTATTTT. Translated, it gives CASSLGLAGGDTQYF.

The gene calls are TRBV30 and TRBJ1-1; D uncertain. The CDR3 covers 13 residues. V lost 4 bases and J 0 bases, leaving 9 bases between the germline ends. In germline, CDR1 is GTSNPN, CDR2 SVGIG (reference sequence). CDR3 nucleotide sequence: TGTGCCTGGAAACACGGAATGAACACTGAAGCTTTCTTT. Its translation is CAWKHGMNTEAFF.

The chain recombines TRBV14 with TRBJ1-2; 9 bases fit TRBD1. CDR1 SGHDN and CDR2 FVKESK come from the germline V gene. This CDR3 has 13 amino acids. V was clipped by 4 bases and J by 8 bases; unmatched bases: 5. The CDR3 sequence: CASSPRTGEGYTF. As DNA, the CDR3 is TGTGCCAGCAGCCCGCGGACAGGGGAGGGCTACACCTTC.

The chain recombines TRBV5-1 with TRBJ1-2; D unresolved. Trimming removed 2 bases at V and 3 bases at J, with 8 bases between. The CDR3 length is 13 residues. Germline-derived CDR1 and CDR2 are SGHRS and YFSETQ. The CDR3 sequence: CASSFAGDYGYTF. CDR3 DNA: TGCGCCAGCAGCTTTGCAGGCGACTATGGCTACACCTTC.

The V call is TRBV6-5, the J call TRBJ1-2, with D unresolved. Per the germline V gene, CDR1 is MNHEY and CDR2 is SVGAGI. This CDR3 contains 15 residues. V dropped 2 bases and J dropped 7 bases, with 17 bases sitting between them. CDR3 DNA sequence: TGTGCCAGCAGTTACGACGGACCCCGGGAGGCTGGCTACACCTTC. Translating it yields CASSYDGPREAGYTF.

This chain connects TRBV4-2 to TRBJ1-4, with D perhaps TRBD1 (5 bases). Germline lookup yields CDR1 LGHNA and CDR2 YNFKEQ. The CDR3 covers 13 residues. V was clipped by 7 bases and J by 5 bases, with 11 bases between them. CDR3 DNA sequence: TGTGCCAGCATGGTGGCAGGGAATGAAAAACTGTTTTTT. The encoded protein is CASMVAGNEKLFF.

The chain joins TRBV19 to TRBJ1-5, with D unclear. The germline CDR1 and CDR2 sequences are LNHDA and SQIVND (reference sequence). This CDR3 region has 13 residues. The ends were cut back, 6 bases at V and 9 bases at J, with 15 bases in the middle. CDR3 coding DNA: TGTGCCAGTAGAGAGGGTCCCTTTCTGCCCCAGCATTTT. Translating it yields CASREGPFLPQHF.

This clone turned up a few times. The J gene is TRBJ1-1, the V gene TRBV9, with D perhaps TRBD1 (5 bases). The germline V gene has CDR1 SGDLS and CDR2 YYNGEE. The CDR3 covers 13 residues. V was cut by 0 bases and J by 5 bases, with 8 bases left in between. The chain's CDR3 is CASSVAGRTEAFF. The CDR3 nucleotides are TGTGCCAGCAGCGTAGCAGGGAGGACTGAAGCTTTCTTT.

V is TRBV7-6 and J is TRBJ2-3; 10 nucleotides agree with TRBD2. This CDR3 comprises 15 residues. V lost 5 bases, J lost 2 bases, and 4 bases stayed unmatched. The V gene's germline CDR1 is SGHVS and CDR2 FNYEAQ. The CDR3 region has the DNA TGTGCCAGCAGCCCGCTAGCGGGGGCCACAGATACGCAGTATTTT. Protein sequence: CASSPLAGATDTQYF.

This chain's CDR3 is CASSPQSRGGGNEQFF. The CDR3 coding sequence is TGTGCCAGCAGTCCACAATCTAGGGGGGGCGGCAATGAGCAGTTCTTC. The chain combines TRBV7-3 with TRBJ2-1; TRBD2 is a possible D gene (7 bases). The length of the CDR3 is 16 residues. V shed 6 bases and J shed 6 bases, with 21 bases lying between them. CDR1 and CDR2 from the germline V gene are SGHTA and FQGTGA.

The rearrangement uses TRBV29-1 and TRBJ1-2; D unclear. Germline values: CDR1 SQVTM, CDR2 ANQGSEA. V gave up 4 bases and J gave up 8 bases, with 14 bases separating them. The CDR3 length is 12 residues. The CDR3 DNA is TGCAGCGTTGGTTGGAGGGAGGGCGGCTACACCTTC. Encoded protein: CSVGWREGGYTF.

The rearrangement uses TRBV7-8 and TRBJ1-2, with 9 bases fitting TRBD1. This CDR3 region has 13 residues. The V and J ends lost 5 bases and 11 bases, in that order; junction bases with no gene match: 9. Germline V gives CDR1 SGHVS, CDR2 FQNEAQ. CDR3 loop: CASSPSGTGRYTF. The CDR3 nucleotides are TGTGCCAGCAGCCCCTCCGGGACAGGGCGGTACACCTTC.

In the case of this clone: Other DNA variants within this sample encode the same CDR3. The rearrangement uses TRBV7-3 and TRBJ1-1, with D uncertain. V was clipped by 2 bases and J by 1 base, with 5 bases between them. The V gene's germline CDR1 is SGHTA and CDR2 FQGTGA. This CDR3 is 13 amino acids long. CDR3 sequence (DNA): TGTGCCAGCAGCTTAGTTGAGAACACTGAAGCTTTCTTT. Translated, it gives CASSLVENTEAFF.

A single count supports this clone. The chain combines TRBV9 with TRBJ2-7, with 9 bases fitting TRBD1. The CDR3 loop spans 16 amino acids. Germline values: CDR1 SGDLS, CDR2 YYNGEE. With 0 bases clipped from V and 2 bases from J, the junction kept 6 bases outside the gene matches. The CDR3 nucleotides are TGTGCCAGCAGCGTAGAAGCGGGACAGGGCACCTACGAGCAGTACTTC. This codes for CASSVEAGQGTYEQYF.

The gene calls are TRBV4-3 and TRBJ1-3, with a weak D call TRBD1 (5 bases). Germline CDR1 and CDR2: LGHNA and YSLEER. The ends were cut back, 3 bases at V and 0 bases at J, with 9 bases in the middle. The CDR3 is 15 residues long. The CDR3 sequence is CASSHVGPSGNTIYF. The CDR3 bases are TGCGCCAGCAGCCATGTGGGGCCCTCTGGAAACACCATATATTTT.

The chain links TRBV7-6 to TRBJ2-5; D call uncertain. The CDR3 is 14 residues long. V gave up 5 bases and J gave up 1 base, with 11 bases separating them. Germline values: CDR1 SGHVS, CDR2 FNYEAQ. The CDR3 reads CASSRVGLQETQYF. In DNA form, the CDR3 reads TGTGCCAGCAGCCGGGTGGGCCTCCAAGAGACCCAGTACTTC.

The chain recombines TRBV5-8 with TRBJ2-2; 7 nucleotides align to TRBD1. V was clipped by 3 bases and J by 4 bases; unmatched bases: 3. CDR3 length: 14 amino acids. From germline, CDR1 is SGHTS and CDR2 YDEGEE. CDR3 sequence: CASSWDSTTGELFF. Here the CDR3 DNA reads TGTGCCAGCAGCTGGGACAGCACCACCGGGGAGCTGTTTTTT.

This CDR3 reads CASSYKAGTDTQYF. CDR3 nucleotide sequence: TGTGCCAGCAGCTATAAAGCGGGCACAGATACGCAGTATTTT. The rearrangement uses TRBV5-6 and TRBJ2-3; a possible D gene is TRBD2 (5 bases). Germline loops: CDR1 SGHDT, CDR2 YYEEEE. The V and J ends lost 3 bases and 1 base respectively, with 9 bases between them. CDR3 length: 14 residues. The variable domain in full, completed from reference TRBV5-6 and TRBJ2-3, reads DAGVTQSPTHLIKTRGQQVTLRCSPKSGHDTVSWYQQALGQGPQFIFQYYEEEERQRGNFPDRFSGHQFPNYSSELNVNALLLGDSALYLCASSYKAGTDTQYFGPGTRLTVL.

The chain joins TRBV2 to TRBJ2-3; 10 bases line up with TRBD2. This CDR3 has 14 amino acids. Per germline, CDR1 SNHLY and CDR2 FYNNEI. The ends lost 4 bases at V and 4 bases at J; junction bases unmatched: 2. CDR3 loop: CASSGAGGADTQYF. CDR3 nucleotide sequence: TGTGCCAGCAGTGGAGCGGGAGGGGCAGATACGCAGTATTTT.

The rearrangement uses TRBV6-1 and TRBJ2-7, with 10 bases aligning to TRBD2. CDR1 is MNHNS, CDR2 SASEGT, per germline. The CDR3 contains 19 residues. V lost 4 bases, J lost 5 bases, and 20 bases stayed unmatched. The CDR3 nucleotides are TGTGCCAGCAGTGTCCAGGGGGGGAGCGGGGGGGTGTTTTTGGACGAGCAGTACTTC. This gives the protein CASSVQGGSGGVFLDEQYF.

The chain uses TRBV28 and TRBJ2-7; TRBD1 matches 9 bases. This CDR3 is 16 amino acids long. J gave up 3 bases and V 5 bases, and 11 bases lay outside the gene matches. Per germline, CDR1 MDHEN and CDR2 SYDVKM. The CDR3 region has the DNA TGTGCCAGCAGTCCTGAGGGACAGGGTTACGTCTACGAGCAGTACTTC. The encoded protein is CASSPEGQGYVYEQYF. Full variable domain (missing parts from reference TRBV28 and TRBJ2-7): DVKVTQSSRYLVKRTGEKVFLECVQDMDHENMFWYRQDPGLGLRLIYFSYDVKMKEKGDIPEGYSVSREKKERFSLILESASTNQTSMYLCASSPEGQGYVYEQYFGPGTRLTVT.

This clone showed up just once. The chain is built from TRBV6-1 and TRBJ2-7; perhaps D is TRBD1 or TRBD2 (5 bases each). The CDR3 is made up of 14 amino acids. CDR1 and CDR2 (germline): MNHNS, SASEGT. V was clipped by 5 bases and J by 1 base, with 12 bases between them. In DNA form, the CDR3 reads TGTGCCAGCAGTAGAGGGGCAGGGTCCTACGAGCAGTACTTC. Protein product: CASSRGAGSYEQYF.

The chain couples TRBV2 to TRBJ1-2, with 9 bases lining up with TRBD1. In germline, CDR1 is SNHLY, CDR2 FYNNEI. The CDR3 contains 15 residues. V was clipped by 6 bases and J by 2 bases; unmatched bases: 7. CDR3 in amino acids: CASSAGTGLNYGYTF. The CDR3 nucleotides read TGTGCCAGCAGCGCCGGGACAGGGTTAAACTATGGCTACACCTTC.